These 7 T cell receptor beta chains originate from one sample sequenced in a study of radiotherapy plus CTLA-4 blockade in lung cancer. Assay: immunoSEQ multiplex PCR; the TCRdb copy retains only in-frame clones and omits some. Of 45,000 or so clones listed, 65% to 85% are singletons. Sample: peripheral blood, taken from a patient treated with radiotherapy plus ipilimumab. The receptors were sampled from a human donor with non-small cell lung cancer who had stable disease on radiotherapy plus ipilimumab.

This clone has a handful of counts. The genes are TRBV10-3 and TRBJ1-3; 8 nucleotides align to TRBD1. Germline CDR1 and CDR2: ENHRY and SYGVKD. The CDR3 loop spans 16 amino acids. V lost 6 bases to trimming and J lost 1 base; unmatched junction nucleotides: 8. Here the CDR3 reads CAIRGSTGESGNTIYF. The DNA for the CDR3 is TGTGCCATCAGAGGTTCGACAGGGGAATCTGGAAACACCATATATTTT.

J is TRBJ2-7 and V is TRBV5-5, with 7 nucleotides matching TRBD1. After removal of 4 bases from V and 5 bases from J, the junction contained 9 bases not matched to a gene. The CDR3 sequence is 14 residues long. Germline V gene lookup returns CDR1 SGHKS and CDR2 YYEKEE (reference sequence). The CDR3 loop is CASSPMTGLNEQYV. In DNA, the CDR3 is TGTGCCAGCAGCCCAATGACAGGGCTGAACGAGCAGTACGTC.

The CDR3 DNA reads as TGTGCCAGCTCACCTCTCTCCTATAATTCACCCCTCCACTTT. Its protein is CASSPLSYNSPLHF. This sequence joins TRBV18 and TRBJ1-6; D not certain. Germline V CDR1 and CDR2: KGHSH, LQKENI. The CDR3 contains 14 residues. The ends were cut back, 3 bases at V and 0 bases at J, with 3 bases in the middle.

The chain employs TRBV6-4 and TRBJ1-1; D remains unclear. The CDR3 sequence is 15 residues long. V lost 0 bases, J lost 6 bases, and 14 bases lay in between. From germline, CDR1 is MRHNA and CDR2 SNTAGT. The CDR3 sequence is CASSDSAQLGSEAFF. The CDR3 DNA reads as TGTGCCAGCAGTGACTCTGCCCAGCTGGGGTCTGAAGCTTTCTTT.

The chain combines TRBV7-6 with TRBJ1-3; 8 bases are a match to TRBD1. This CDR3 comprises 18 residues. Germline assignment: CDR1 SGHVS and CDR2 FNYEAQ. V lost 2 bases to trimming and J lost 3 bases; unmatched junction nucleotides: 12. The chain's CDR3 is CASSLKSAGQGSGNTIYF. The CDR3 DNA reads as TGTGCCAGCAGCTTAAAATCCGCCGGACAGGGAAGTGGAAACACCATATATTTT.

The CDR3 protein is CASSESVLNTEAFF. The CDR3 DNA follows: TGTGCCAGCAGTGAATCCGTTTTGAACACTGAAGCTTTCTTT. The chain links TRBV6-5 to TRBJ1-1; unclear D gene. CDR1 and CDR2 (germline): MNHEY, SVGAGI. CDR3 length: 14 residues. V lost 5 bases, J lost 0 bases, and 10 bases lay in between.

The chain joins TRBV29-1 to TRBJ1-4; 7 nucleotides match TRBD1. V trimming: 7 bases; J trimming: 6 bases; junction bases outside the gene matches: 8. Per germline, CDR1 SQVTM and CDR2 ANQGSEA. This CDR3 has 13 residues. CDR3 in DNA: TGCAGCGGCCGACAGGGATGGGATGAAAAACTGTTTTTT. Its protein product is CSGRQGWDEKLFF.